A single sample is the source of the 11 T cell receptor beta chains below, sequenced in a study of beta chain features in type 1 diabetes. Overall study findings and caveats: There was a moderate but significant shortening of TCRB CDR3s in all four CD4+ subsets of Type 1 diabetes patients.

Antigen specificity for these receptors is unknown. Expressed TCRB transcripts were sequenced because the isolated RNA had all been reverse transcribed beforehand. Sequenced by immunoSEQ multiplex PCR; TCRdb stores in-frame clones only, minus some. The top ten hold roughly 1% of the sample, which has 300,000 to 400,000 clones, 9.3% seen once. Sequences were obtained from central memory CD4+ T cells from blood. Receptors were obtained from a man under 40 with type 1 diabetes.

Ten or more counts support this clone. The gene calls are TRBV7-9 and TRBJ1-1, with a possible D match to TRBD1 (5 bases). The CDR3 runs 16 residues. Germline loops: CDR1 SEHNR, CDR2 FQNEAQ (reference sequence). The germline V and J ends were trimmed by 1 base and 4 bases, with 16 bases remaining between them. CDR3 amino acids: CASSLGGARMGTEAFF. The CDR3 nucleotides read TGTGCCAGCAGCTTAGGCGGGGCCAGGATGGGCACTGAAGCTTTCTTT.

This clone was found a few times. The V and J genes are TRBV6-5 and TRBJ2-7; 8 bases fit TRBD2. CDR3 length: 14 residues. The V gene's germline CDR1 is MNHEY and CDR2 SVGAGI. The ends lost 5 bases at V and 0 bases at J; junction bases unmatched: 3. The CDR3 bases are TGTGCCAGCAGTAATAGCGGGACCTCCTACGAGCAGTACTTC. Its protein product is CASSNSGTSYEQYF.

The sample holds a few counts of this clone. The gene calls are TRBV30 and TRBJ2-1; 7 positions agree with TRBD1. CDR3 length equals 14 residues. Germline CDR1 GTSNPN, CDR2 SVGIG (reference sequence). V dropped 8 bases and J dropped 6; count of bases not matched to a gene: 13. The CDR3 loop reads CAGAGQAGFNEQFF. Here the CDR3 DNA reads TGTGCCGGGGCCGGACAGGCGGGTTTCAATGAGCAGTTCTTC.

This clone has a handful of counts. This sequence joins TRBV7-8 and TRBJ1-4; D possibly corresponds to TRBD1 (5 bases). The CDR3 length is 15 residues. V was pared by 5 bases and J by 3 bases, with 13 bases between. Germline V CDR1 and CDR2: SGHVS, FQNEAQ. CDR3 sequence reads: CASSRGGVANEKLFF. The CDR3 DNA reads as TGTGCCAGCAGCCGGGGCGGGGTGGCTAATGAAAAACTGTTTTTT.

This clone was detected a few times. This chain connects TRBV30 to TRBJ2-7, with 8 bases matching TRBD1. The germline V gene has CDR1 GTSNPN and CDR2 SVGIG (reference sequence). The CDR3 spans 15 residues. V was clipped by 5 bases and J by 2 bases; unmatched bases: 11. CDR3: CAWGITGGRAYEQYF. CDR3 in DNA: TGTGCCTGGGGCATCACAGGGGGTAGGGCCTACGAGCAGTACTTC.

The chain couples TRBV30 to TRBJ1-5; D remains ambiguous. Trimming took 0 bases from V and 4 from J, leaving 7 bases between them. This CDR3 has 13 amino acids. Germline assignment: CDR1 GTSNPN and CDR2 SVGIG (reference sequence). Here the CDR3 DNA reads TGTGCCTGGAGTGTACAGCAAAATCAGCCCCAGCATTTT. This translates into CAWSVQQNQPQHF.

At least ten counts were recorded for this clone. V usage is TRBV30 and J usage is TRBJ1-6, with a tentative D call TRBD1 (6 bases). The CDR3 has 13 amino acids. The germline V gene encodes CDR1 GTSNPN and CDR2 SVGIG (reference sequence). V was trimmed by 0 bases and J by 9 bases, leaving 9 bases between them. The CDR3 nucleotides read TGTGCCTGGAGTGTAGGCAGGGGTTCACCCCTCCACTTT. Amino acid sequence: CAWSVGRGSPLHF.

The V and J genes are TRBV25-1 and TRBJ1-1; 11 bases map to TRBD1. This CDR3 is built from 15 residues. V lost 4 bases, J lost 5 bases, and 6 bases stayed unmatched. Per germline, CDR1 MGHDK and CDR2 SYGVNS. The CDR3 loop is CASSASGQGGTEAFF. CDR3 coding DNA: TGTGCCAGCAGTGCCTCGGGACAGGGGGGAACTGAAGCTTTCTTT.

The J gene is TRBJ2-1, the V gene TRBV5-1; TRBD2 might be the D (6 bases). V was pared by 0 bases and J by 6 bases, with 16 bases between. This CDR3 has 16 amino acids. Germline CDR1 is SGHRS and CDR2 is YFSETQ. Here the CDR3 DNA reads TGCGCCAGCAGCTTGGCCGGGGGTCCCTCAATCAATGAGCAGTTCTTC. Translating it yields CASSLAGGPSINEQFF.

The chain uses TRBV6-5 and TRBJ1-1, with unresolved D. There are 13 residues in the CDR3. The germline V gene encodes CDR1 MNHEY and CDR2 SVGAGI. Trimming removed 7 bases from V and 1 base from J, with 10 bases in between. The chain's CDR3 is CASTAGWNTEAFF. CDR3 bases: TGTGCCAGCACCGCGGGTTGGAACACTGAAGCTTTCTTT.

The genes are TRBV28 and TRBJ1-2; 7 bases map to TRBD1. This CDR3 has 14 residues. In germline, CDR1 is MDHEN, CDR2 SYDVKM. After removal of 3 bases from V and 3 bases from J, the junction contained 4 bases not matched to a gene. The CDR3 DNA reads as TGTGCCAGCAGTTTCGAAGGGGGCGACTATGGCTACACCTTC. Its protein product is CASSFEGGDYGYTF.